This record concerns one T cell receptor beta chain sequence. The entry originates in a study of shared clonotypes between healthy human individuals. Sequencing was performed with immunoSEQ multiplex PCR; in TCRdb, only in-frame clones are kept and a portion is missing. The sample shows over 2,000,000 clones, 93% of them seen only once. Germline-derived CDR1 and CDR2 are MNHEY and SMNVEV (reference sequence). The CDR3 covers 18 residues. Trimming took off 1 base at V and 0 bases at J, with 18 bases between the two ends. Naive CD8 isolation took CD45RO-negative cells positively selected for CCR7 and excluded terminally differentiated effector memory CD45RA+ cells.

The source of this sequence is a man younger than 30 in good health. Some clones in this sample may be carry-over from other donors' samples. Sequences were obtained from naive CD8+ T cells from PBMCs. The rearrangement uses TRBV27 and TRBJ1-1; D possibly corresponds to TRBD1 (6 bases). CDR3 amino acids: CASSLYPIGGEMNTEAFF. The CDR3 DNA reads as TGTGCCAGCAGTTTATATCCCATAGGGGGAGAAATGAACACTGAAGCTTTCTTT.